This T cell receptor (beta chain) was recorded in a study of blood T cell repertoires in COVID-19. Study context: From the United States, Italy and Spain came samples of acute and convalescent COVID-19. Sample material is recorded as cDNA or gDNA derived from T cells, B-cell-depleted T cells, or PBMCs.

CDR1 and CDR2 (germline): DFQATT, SNEGSKA (reference sequence). The CDR3 loop spans 11 amino acids. The V and J ends lost 2 bases and 9 bases, in that order; junction bases with no gene match: 3. Original methodology: Quantification of nucleated cells was approximated via reference gene primer amplification. The assay was immunoSEQ multiplex PCR, and TCRdb's table has in-frame clones only and misses some. V and J calls and clone size are those listed in that table; D and trimming were worked out from the DNA. Among about 190,000 clones listed, roughly 90% were seen once. The sample taken for sequencing was peripheral blood. This clonotype originated in a man aged 50 or older with acute or convalescent COVID-19. This chain links TRBV20-1 with TRBJ1-1; 7 nucleotides align to TRBD1. The CDR3 coding sequence is TGCAGTGCTAGAAGGGACAGACAAGCTTTCTTT. Translating gives CSARRDRQAFF.